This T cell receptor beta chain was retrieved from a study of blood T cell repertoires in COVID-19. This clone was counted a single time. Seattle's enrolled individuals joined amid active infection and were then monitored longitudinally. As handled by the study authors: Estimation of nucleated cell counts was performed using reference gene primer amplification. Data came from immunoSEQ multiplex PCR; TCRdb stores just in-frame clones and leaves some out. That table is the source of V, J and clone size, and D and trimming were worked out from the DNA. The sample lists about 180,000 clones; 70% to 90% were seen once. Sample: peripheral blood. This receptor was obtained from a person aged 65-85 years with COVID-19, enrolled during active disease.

The CDR3 protein is CSALDSSSGNTIYF. The CDR3 DNA reads TGCAGCGCTCTGGACAGTTCCTCTGGAAACACCATATATTTT. The rearrangement joins TRBV29-1 to TRBJ1-3; perhaps TRBD1 as D (6 bases). CDR1 SQVTM and CDR2 ANQGSEA come from the germline V gene. There are 14 residues in the CDR3. With 7 bases removed from V and 0 bases from J, the gap between germline ends came to 13 bases.